This entry features one T cell receptor beta chain sequence. Data came from immunoSEQ multiplex PCR; TCRdb stores just in-frame clones and leaves some out. The table includes 200,000 or so clones, 85% to 90% detected once. This sample stems from a study of blood T cell repertoires in COVID-19. Study overall: Acute and convalescent COVID-19 samples came from the United States, Italy and Spain. From T cells, B-cell-depleted T cells, or PBMCs came the material, which was cDNA or gDNA.

Enrolled during active infection, Seattle patients were then followed longitudinally. Trimming at V came to 8 bases and at J to 2 bases, leaving 5 bases not matched to a gene. CDR3 length: 13 amino acids. CDR1 is ENHRY and CDR2 is SYGVKD in the germline V gene. The V gene is TRBV10-3, the J gene TRBJ1-2; 7 nucleotides agree with TRBD1. This receptor was obtained from a man aged 25 to 45 with COVID-19, enrolled during active disease. Sequenced sample: peripheral blood. The CDR3 spells CAISGQHNYGYTF. The CDR3 DNA follows: TGTGCCATCTCGGGACAGCACAACTATGGCTACACCTTC.